Described below is a single TCR beta chain sequence and its context. This sample is drawn from a study of shared clonotypes between healthy human individuals. Overall study context: CD8 memory received one plate per donor, CD8 naive two, CD4 memory three and CD4 naive three.

V was trimmed by 2 bases and J by 7 bases, leaving 6 bases between them. CDR1 and CDR2 (germline): SGHVS, FQNEAQ. The CDR3 runs to 12 residues. CD45RO-negative CD8 cells positively selected for CCR7 made up the naive population, which excluded terminally differentiated effector memory CD45RA+ cells. Method: immunoSEQ multiplex PCR; TCRdb's copy keeps in-frame clones and lacks some. The data contain millions of clones, 85% to 95% of them singletons. This chain uses TRBV7-8 with TRBJ2-1; D unresolved. The clonotype originates from a man aged 18 to 29 in good health. Sequencing used naive CD8+ T cells sorted from blood. In DNA, the CDR3 is TGTGCCAGCAGCTTACTAGTAAATGAGCAGTTCTTC. Translating it yields CASSLLVNEQFF.